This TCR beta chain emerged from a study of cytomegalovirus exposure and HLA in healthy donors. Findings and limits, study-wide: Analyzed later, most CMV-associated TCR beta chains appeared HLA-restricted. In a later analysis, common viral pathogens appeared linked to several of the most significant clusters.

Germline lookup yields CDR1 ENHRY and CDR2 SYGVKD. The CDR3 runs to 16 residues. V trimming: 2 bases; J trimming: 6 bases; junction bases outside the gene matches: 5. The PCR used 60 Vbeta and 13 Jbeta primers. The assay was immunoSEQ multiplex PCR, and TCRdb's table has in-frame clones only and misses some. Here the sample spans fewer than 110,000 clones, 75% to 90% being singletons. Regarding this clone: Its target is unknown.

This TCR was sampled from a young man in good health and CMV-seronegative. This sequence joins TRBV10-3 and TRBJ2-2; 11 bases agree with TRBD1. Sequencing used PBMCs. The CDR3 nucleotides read TGTGCCATCAGTGAGAGGGGACAGGGGGGCCCCGGGGAGCTGTTTTTT. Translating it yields CAISERGQGGPGELFF.